This record looks at one T cell receptor (beta chain) sequence and its context. Sequencing used immunoSEQ multiplex PCR; TCRdb keeps in-frame clones, though not all of them. The sample lists roughly 340,000 clones; 88% were seen once. The sample belongs to a study of blood T cell repertoires in COVID-19. Study as a whole: T cells, B-cell-depleted T cells, or PBMCs supplied cDNA or gDNA.

CDR3 length: 15 amino acids. Per the germline V gene, CDR1 is SGDLS and CDR2 is YYNGEE. The ends lost 0 bases at V and 2 bases at J; junction bases unmatched: 2. The clonotype was recovered from a woman between 65 and 79 years old with COVID-19, enrolled during active disease. The chain uses TRBV9 and TRBJ1-3, with TRBD1 matching over 7 bases. The sample taken for sequencing was peripheral blood. In DNA, the CDR3 is TGTGCCAGCAGCGTAGCTACAGGGGCTGGAAACACCATATATTTT. Translated, it gives CASSVATGAGNTIYF.